This T cell receptor beta chain appears in the sequencing data of a study of blood T cells in healthy people across ages. Every donor provided around 9.3 milliliters of peripheral blood. CDR3 length: 15 amino acids. The V and J ends lost 0 bases and 5 bases respectively, with 12 bases between them. CDR1 SGDLS and CDR2 YYNGEE come from the germline V gene. A second PCR of roughly 7 to 11 cycles used a sample-barcoded 5' primer and a J-beta primer mix. TCRdb passed the 5' RACE reads through MiXCR, listing each CDR3 protein once. There are about 1.5 million distinct CDR3 sequences in the sample; roughly two fifths occur only once, and around 4% lies in the top ten.

The chain carries TRBV9 and TRBJ2-1; D may be TRBD1 or TRBD2 (5 bases each). Sample: blood. This receptor was taken from a woman in her late teens or twenties in good health. This CDR3 reads CASSVAYGTHNEQFF. The CDR3 coding sequence is TGTGCCAGCAGCGTAGCCTACGGGACGCACAATGAGCAGTTCTTC.